The clone carrying this T cell receptor (beta chain) was counted a few times. These data are taken from a study of early T cells in non-severe SARS-CoV-2 infection. Study-wide context: Sequencing of bulk RNA from unsorted whole blood was done, without chain pairing.

Attachment of unique molecular identifiers to individual cDNA molecules was performed. One entry per CDR3 protein, called by TCRdb with MiXCR from the 5' RACE reads. Of 80,000 to 100,000 distinct CDR3 sequences in the sample, approximately 11% are singletons; the top ten hold around 4.3%. This receptor was obtained from an adult who was a healthcare worker with PCR-confirmed SARS-CoV-2 infection or an uninfected control (not recorded which). This specimen consisted of whole blood, obtained at baseline.

In DNA, the CDR3 is TGTGCCAGCAGCTTAGGACCCCCGGGTGCCCACGAGCAGTACTTC. Translating it yields CASSLGPPGAHEQYF. The gene calls are TRBV11-3 and TRBJ2-7, with no clear D. Trimming cost V 1 base and J 5 bases, with 15 bases left between them. Germline V lookup: CDR1 SGHNT, CDR2 YENEEA. This CDR3 is built from 15 residues.